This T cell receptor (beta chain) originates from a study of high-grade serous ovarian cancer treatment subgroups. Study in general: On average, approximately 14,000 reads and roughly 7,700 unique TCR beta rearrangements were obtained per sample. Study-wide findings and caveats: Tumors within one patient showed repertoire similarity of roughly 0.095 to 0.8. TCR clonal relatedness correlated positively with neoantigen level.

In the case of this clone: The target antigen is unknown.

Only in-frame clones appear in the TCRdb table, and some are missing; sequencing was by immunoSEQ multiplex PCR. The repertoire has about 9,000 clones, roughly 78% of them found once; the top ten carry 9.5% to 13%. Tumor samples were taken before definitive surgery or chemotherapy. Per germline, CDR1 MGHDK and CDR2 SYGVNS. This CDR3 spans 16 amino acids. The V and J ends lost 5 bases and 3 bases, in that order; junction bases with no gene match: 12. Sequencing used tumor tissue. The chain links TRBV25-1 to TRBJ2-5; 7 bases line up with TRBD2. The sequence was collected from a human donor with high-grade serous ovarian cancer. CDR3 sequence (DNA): TGTGCCAGCAGTCCCCGAGGGAGGGACCAAAAAGAGACCCAGTACTTC. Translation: CASSPRGRDQKETQYF.